This passage covers 13 T cell receptor beta chains from one sample sequenced in a study. TCRdb reanalysed the 5' RACE reads using MiXCR and keeps one entry per CDR3 protein. Of nearly 55,000 distinct CDR3 sequences in the sample, about a sixth are singletons; the top ten hold 2% to 2.5%. Material: naive CD4+ T cells sorted from blood. Subset reported: naive CD4+ T cells, CD4+CD45RA+CD25-. Every receptor here comes from a female donor with breast cancer.

This clonotype appeared a few times. The chain links TRBV7-9 to TRBJ1-1; TRBD1 might be the D (6 bases). The CDR3 spans 13 residues. CDR1 is SEHNR, CDR2 FQNEAQ, per germline (reference sequence). V gave up 5 bases and J gave up 5 bases, with 12 bases separating them. The CDR3 DNA sequence: TGTGCCAGCAGCACCCAACAGGGAACTGAAGCTTTCTTT. Protein product: CASSTQQGTEAFF.

This clonotype has more than one count but fewer than ten. The CDR3 protein is CASSPKGVYNSPLHF. For the CDR3, the DNA is TGTGCCAGCAGTCCCAAGGGAGTCTATAATTCACCCCTCCACTTT. The rearrangement links TRBV6-5 to TRBJ1-6, with D unclear. CDR3 length: 15 residues. Germline V gives CDR1 MNHEY, CDR2 SVGAGI. With 5 bases removed from V and 3 bases from J, the gap between germline ends came to 11 bases.

Only a few counts were recorded for this clonotype. The CDR3 reads CASSIQGWQETQYF. In nucleotides, the CDR3 is TGCGCCAGCAGCATTCAGGGGTGGCAAGAGACCCAGTACTTC. This chain connects TRBV5-1 to TRBJ2-5, with D perhaps TRBD1 (6 bases). The CDR3 is made up of 14 amino acids. Germline CDR1 SGHRS, CDR2 YFSETQ. The V end was cut by 4 bases, the J end by 2 bases, with 12 bases between.

The chain joins TRBV7-8 to TRBJ2-3, with D possibly TRBD1 on 5 matching bases. The germline CDR1 and CDR2 sequences are SGHVS and FQNEAQ. Trimming removed 0 bases at V and 6 bases at J, with 16 bases between. The CDR3 consists of 16 residues. CDR3 in DNA: TGTGCCAGCAGCTTAGCGGACCCCAGGGTAACGGATACGCAGTATTTT. Translated: CASSLADPRVTDTQYF. The whole variable domain, remainder taken from reference TRBV7-8 and TRBJ2-3, is GAGVSQSPRYKVAKRGQDVALRCDPISGHVSLFWYQQALGQGPEFLTYFQNEAQLDKSGLPSDRFFAERPEGSVSTLKIQRTQQEDSAVYLCASSLADPRVTDTQYFGPGTRLTVL.

V is TRBV20-1 and J is TRBJ1-4; the D gene is possibly TRBD1 (5 bases). CDR3 length: 13 amino acids. V was trimmed by 3 bases and J by 10 bases, leaving 15 bases between them. Germline-derived CDR1 and CDR2 are DFQATT and SNEGSKA (reference sequence). CDR3 protein: CSARPRGQTKLFF. The CDR3 region has the DNA TGCAGTGCTAGGCCCCGGGGCCAGACAAAACTGTTTTTT.

This sequence joins TRBV9 and TRBJ2-2; either TRBD1 or TRBD2 may supply D (5 bases each). CDR1 SGDLS and CDR2 YYNGEE come from the germline V gene. The CDR3 totals 16 residues. V lost 1 base, J lost 7 bases, and 17 bases lay in between. Written as DNA, the CDR3 is TGTGCCAGCAGCGTAAGAAGATTTGGGGGTGACGGGGAGCTGTTTTTT. Translated, it gives CASSVRRFGGDGELFF.

This clonotype was observed once. This may be a read error, as it is one base from a much larger clone. V and J are TRBV27 and TRBJ1-1, with TRBD1 as a possible D gene (6 bases). Germline CDR1 is MNHEY and CDR2 is SMNVEV (reference sequence). There are 14 residues in the CDR3. CDR3 in amino acids: CASSSYRENGEALF. As DNA, the CDR3 is TGTGCCAGCAGTTCCTACAGGGAAAATGGTGAAGCTCTCTTT.

A word on this clonotype: As the CDR3 is not closed by the conserved phenylalanine or tryptophan, this likely results from a read error. CDR3 sequence reads: CSVEVGGLDTEAFS. The CDR3 region has the DNA TGCAGCGTTGAGGTAGGGGGATTGGACACTGAAGCTTTCTCT. This chain uses TRBV29-1 with TRBJ1-1, with D possibly matching TRBD1 (6 bases). Germline loops: CDR1 SQVTM, CDR2 ANQGSEA. The CDR3 is 14 amino acids. V was pared by 3 bases and J by 3 bases, with 14 bases between.

About this clonotype itself: The junction differs from germline at one of its ends, possibly a read error. This chain joins TRBV12-3 or TRBV12-4 and TRBJ2-1, with 14 bases identical to TRBD2. The length of the CDR3 is 15 residues. This CDR3 reads CACSQTSGRVYEQFF. The CDR3 DNA follows: TGTGCCTGCAGCCAGACTAGCGGGAGGGTGTATGAGCAGTTCTTC.

This clonotype was seen repeatedly, ten times or more. The rearrangement uses TRBV6-5 and TRBJ2-1; D unresolved. Looked up from germline, CDR1 is MNHEY and CDR2 is SVGAGI. This CDR3 spans 16 amino acids. Trimming removed 0 bases from V and 5 bases from J, with 14 bases in between. The CDR3 DNA reads TGTGCCAGCAGTTACTCGCATCCCCCAGAAAACAATGAGCAGTTCTTC. Translating gives CASSYSHPPENNEQFF.

With regard to this clonotype: A junction end diverges from the germline sequence, so it may reflect a read error. This rearrangement joins TRBV5-1 to TRBJ1-1, with D possibly being TRBD1 (5 bases). The CDR3 is 14 residues long. Germline-derived CDR1 and CDR2 are SGHRS and YFSETQ. The DNA of the CDR3 is TGCGCCAGCAGCTTTGCGACTACAGGCACTGGAGCTTTCTTT. Translated: CASSFATTGTGAFF.

The chain combines TRBV12-3 or TRBV12-4 with TRBJ1-1; the D is unclear. The ends were cut back, 5 bases at V and 1 base at J, with 8 bases in the middle. CDR3 length: 13 residues. The CDR3, as DNA: TGTGCCAGCAGTACCAGACAGAACACTGAAGCTTTCTTT. Translation: CASSTRQNTEAFF.

At least ten counts were recorded for this clonotype. The chain employs TRBV29-1 and TRBJ1-2; D not resolved. With 5 bases removed from V and 6 bases from J, the gap between germline ends came to 10 bases. CDR1 is SQVTM and CDR2 is ANQGSEA in the germline V gene. This CDR3 is built from 11 residues. CDR3 sequence (DNA): TGCAGCGTTCAAGGACCCAATGGCTACACCTTC. The encoded protein is CSVQGPNGYTF.